A selection of T cell receptor beta chains follows, all from one sample in a study of spatial heterogeneity in lung cancer. TCRdb reanalysed the 5' RACE reads using MiXCR and keeps one entry per CDR3 protein. In the table there are some 47,000 distinct CDR3 sequences, roughly 7% of which are singletons. The starting material was PBMCs, obtained at surgery. Receptors originate from a female donor with early-stage non-small cell lung cancer. Each CDR3 is given with its conserved first and last residue. The D gene is left open where the match is weak. Part of the rows lack a size; the others show once, few, many or a class for expanded clones.

J gene: TRBJ1-4
D gene: NA
clone size: NA
V gene: TRBV6-5
CDR3 protein: CASSYSGHVSEKLFF
CDR3 DNA: TGTGCCAGCAGTTACTCGGGCCACGTCAGTGAAAAACTGTTTTTT

J gene: TRBJ1-2
D gene: NA
clone size: few
V gene: TRBV10-3
CDR3 protein: CAISDTSNYGYTF
CDR3 DNA: TGTGCCATCAGTGATACATCTAACTATGGCTACACCTTC

J gene: TRBJ1-2
D gene: NA
clone size: NA
V gene: TRBV11-1
CDR3 protein: CASSSDGNLYGYTF
CDR3 DNA: TGTGCCAGCAGCTCAGACGGGAATCTCTATGGCTACACCTTC

J gene: TRBJ2-2
D gene: NA
clone size: many
V gene: TRBV28
CDR3 protein: CASSHRDWNTGELFF
CDR3 DNA: TGTGCCAGCAGCCACCGGGACTGGAACACCGGGGAGCTGTTTTTT

J gene: TRBJ2-2
D gene: TRBD1
clone size: many
V gene: TRBV3-1
CDR3 protein: CASSLGQGPRTGELFF
CDR3 DNA: TGTGCCAGCAGCCTCGGACAGGGCCCGAGGACCGGGGAGCTGTTTTTT

J gene: TRBJ2-2
D gene: NA
clone size: many
V gene: TRBV7-3
CDR3 protein: CASSLTHGELFF
CDR3 DNA: TGTGCCAGCAGCTTAACCCACGGGGAGCTGTTTTTT

J gene: TRBJ1-3
D gene: NA
clone size: NA
V gene: TRBV18
CDR3 protein: CASSGRLDGTPGNTIYF
CDR3 DNA: TGTGCCAGCTCAGGACGGCTGGACGGGACACCTGGAAACACCATATATTTT

J gene: TRBJ2-3
D gene: TRBD2
clone size: few
V gene: TRBV11-2
CDR3 protein: CASSAWNPGLAISTDTQYF
CDR3 DNA: TGTGCCAGCAGCGCGTGGAACCCGGGACTAGCGATAAGCACAGATACGCAGTATTTT

J gene: TRBJ2-1
D gene: NA
clone size: NA
V gene: TRBV12-3/TRBV12-4
CDR3 protein: CASSFSSYNEQFF
CDR3 DNA: TGTGCCAGCAGTTTCAGCTCCTACAATGAGCAGTTCTTC

J gene: TRBJ2-2
D gene: NA
clone size: many
V gene: TRBV4-2
CDR3 protein: CASSQDSGSVAGRTGELFF
CDR3 DNA: TGTGCCAGCAGCCAAGATTCGGGGTCCGTGGCGGGGCGCACCGGGGAGCTGTTTTTT

J gene: TRBJ2-2
D gene: NA
clone size: few
V gene: TRBV2
CDR3 protein: CASSEGRNTGELFF
CDR3 DNA: TGTGCCAGCAGTGAGGGACGAAACACCGGGGAGCTGTTTTTT

J gene: TRBJ1-5
D gene: NA
clone size: many
V gene: TRBV2
CDR3 protein: CASRAGNQPQHF
CDR3 DNA: TGTGCCAGCCGGGCCGGCAATCAGCCCCAGCATTTT

J gene: TRBJ2-7
D gene: NA
clone size: many
V gene: TRBV6-5
CDR3 protein: CASSSFGASYEQYF
CDR3 DNA: TGTGCCAGCAGTTCCTTCGGGGCTTCCTACGAGCAGTACTTC

J gene: TRBJ2-2
D gene: TRBD2
clone size: many
V gene: TRBV7-8
CDR3 protein: CASSSHAQRGVTGELFF
CDR3 DNA: TGTGCCAGCAGCTCCCACGCTCAGCGGGGGGTCACCGGGGAGCTGTTTTTT

J gene: TRBJ2-7
D gene: TRBD2
clone size: many
V gene: TRBV6-5
CDR3 protein: CASSRGGTYEQYF
CDR3 DNA: TGTGCCAGCAGTCGCGGGGGAACCTACGAGCAGTACTTC

J gene: TRBJ2-7
D gene: NA
clone size: few
V gene: TRBV12-3/TRBV12-4
CDR3 protein: CASSLVPGTYEQYF
CDR3 DNA: TGTGCCAGCAGTTTAGTTCCGGGGACCTACGAGCAGTACTTC

J gene: TRBJ2-5
D gene: NA
clone size: NA
V gene: TRBV25-1
CDR3 protein: CASSDPGPSRETQYF
CDR3 DNA: TGTGCCAGCAGTGACCCCGGCCCTTCCCGAGAGACCCAGTACTTC

J gene: TRBJ1-2
D gene: NA
clone size: few
V gene: TRBV7-2
CDR3 protein: CASSLGPVRGYTF
CDR3 DNA: TGTGCCAGCAGCTTAGGGCCAGTCCGAGGCTACACCTTC

J gene: TRBJ2-3
D gene: NA
clone size: many
V gene: TRBV7-2
CDR3 protein: CASSLLGDLSTDTQYF
CDR3 DNA: TGTGCCAGCAGCCTTTTAGGGGACCTCAGCACAGATACGCAGTATTTT

J gene: TRBJ2-1
D gene: NA
clone size: many
V gene: TRBV15
CDR3 protein: CATSRVGYEQFF
CDR3 DNA: TGTGCCACCAGCAGAGTTGGGTATGAGCAGTTCTTC

J gene: TRBJ2-1
D gene: NA
clone size: many
V gene: TRBV30
CDR3 protein: CAWSPGLIYNEQFF
CDR3 DNA: TGTGCCTGGAGTCCTGGACTGATCTACAATGAGCAGTTCTTC

J gene: TRBJ2-1
D gene: TRBD2
clone size: few
V gene: TRBV15
CDR3 protein: CATSRDPTSGYNEQFF
CDR3 DNA: TGTGCCACCAGCAGAGACCCGACTAGCGGGTACAATGAGCAGTTCTTC

J gene: TRBJ2-5
D gene: NA
clone size: many
V gene: TRBV7-3
CDR3 protein: CASSLAPGAETQYF
CDR3 DNA: TGTGCCAGCAGCTTAGCTCCGGGGGCCGAGACCCAGTACTTC